This TCR beta chain was recorded in a study of blood T cell repertoires in COVID-19. The CDR3 has 18 amino acids. Original analysis: Amplification with reference gene primers provided the estimates of nucleated cell counts. Sequencing used immunoSEQ multiplex PCR; TCRdb keeps in-frame clones, though not all of them. V and J calls plus clone size are reproduced from that table; the DNA served to infer D and trimming. The sample lists under 250,000 clones, just over 85% seen once, with roughly 11% in the top ten. This receptor was identified in a man aged 45-65 years with COVID-19, enrolled during active disease. Sequences were obtained from peripheral blood. The J gene is TRBJ1-6, the V gene TRBV21-1. TRBV21-1 constitutes a pseudogene. The CDR3 sequence: CASSNQEFEGRNNSPLHF. The DNA for the CDR3 is TGTGCCAGCAGCAACCAAGAGTTCGAGGGTAGAAATAATTCACCCCTCCACTTT.